This T cell receptor beta chain originates from a study of shared clonotypes between healthy human individuals. Naive CD8 isolation took CD45RO-negative cells positively selected for CCR7 and excluded terminally differentiated effector memory CD45RA+ cells. Per germline, CDR1 LNHDA and CDR2 SQIVND (reference sequence). Trimming cost V 4 bases and J 0 bases, with 6 bases left between them. The CDR3 loop spans 13 amino acids. Profiling relied on immunoSEQ multiplex PCR, and the TCRdb table lists in-frame clones only, not all of them. Of approximately 1.9 million clones in the sample, around 93% were seen once.

The chain joins TRBV19 to TRBJ2-5; D is undetermined. This receptor was identified in a young man in good health. Some clones in this sample may be carry-over from other donors' samples. Sample: naive CD8+ T cells from PBMCs. The CDR3 sequence: CASSRKYQETQYF. The CDR3 DNA reads as TGTGCCAGTAGTAGAAAGTACCAAGAGACCCAGTACTTC.